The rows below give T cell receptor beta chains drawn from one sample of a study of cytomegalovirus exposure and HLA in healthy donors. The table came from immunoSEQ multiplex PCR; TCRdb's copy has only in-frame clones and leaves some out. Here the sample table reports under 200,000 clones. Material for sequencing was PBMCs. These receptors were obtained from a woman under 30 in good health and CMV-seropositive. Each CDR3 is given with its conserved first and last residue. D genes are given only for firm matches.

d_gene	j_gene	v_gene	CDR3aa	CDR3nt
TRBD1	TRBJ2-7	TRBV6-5	CASSYSGAGGYEQYF	TGTGCCAGCAGTTACTCGGGGGCAGGGGGCTACGAGCAGTACTTC
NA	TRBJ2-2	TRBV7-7	CASSLLPGTGELFF	TGTGCCAGCAGCCTCCTCCCCGGCACCGGGGAGCTGTTTTTT
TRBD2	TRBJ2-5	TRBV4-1	CASSQVYSGRVPPKETQYF	TGCGCCAGCAGCCAAGTGTATAGCGGGAGAGTCCCTCCAAAGGAGACCCAGTACTTC
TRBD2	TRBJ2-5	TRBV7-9	CASSLGTSGGARRGTQYF	TGTGCCAGCAGCTTAGGGACTAGCGGGGGCGCAAGAAGAGGGACCCAGTACTTC
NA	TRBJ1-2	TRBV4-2	CASSQDLEYYGYTF	TGTGCCAGCAGCCAAGATCTAGAATACTATGGCTACACCTTC
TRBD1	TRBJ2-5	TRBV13	CASSFTGEREQYF	TGTGCCAGCAGCTTCACAGGGGAGAGGGAGCAGTACTTC
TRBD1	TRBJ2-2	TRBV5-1	CASRVGQGSAGELFF	TGCGCCAGCAGGGTAGGACAGGGTTCCGCCGGGGAGCTGTTTTTT
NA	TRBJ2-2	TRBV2	CASSEAGGWEVTGELFF	TGTGCCAGCAGTGAAGCCGGAGGGTGGGAGGTCACCGGGGAGCTGTTTTTT
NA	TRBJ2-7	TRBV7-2	CASSSPAGNRYF	TGTGCCAGCAGCTCCCCAGCGGGCAATCGGTACTTC
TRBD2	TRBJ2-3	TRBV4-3	CASSETSGGAGDTQYF	TGCGCCAGCAGCGAGACTAGCGGGGGGGCGGGAGATACGCAGTATTTT
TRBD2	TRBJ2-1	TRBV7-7	CASSLDEFRAGRGEQFF	TGTGCCAGCAGCTTAGACGAGTTTCGAGCGGGGCGGGGTGAGCAGTTCTTC
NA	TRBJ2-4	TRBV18	CASSPDINIQYF	TGTGCCAGCTCACCGGACATTAACATTCAGTACTTC
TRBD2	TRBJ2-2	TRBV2	CASRGLAGTGELFF	TGTGCCAGCAGGGGACTAGCGGGGACCGGGGAGCTGTTTTTT
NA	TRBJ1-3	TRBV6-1	CVISSGNTIYF	TGTGTTATTAGCTCTGGAAACACCATATATTTT
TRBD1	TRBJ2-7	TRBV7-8	CASSLVGQGANEQYF	TGTGCCAGCAGCTTAGTAGGACAGGGGGCCAACGAGCAGTACTTC
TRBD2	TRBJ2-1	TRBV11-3	CASSLDGLAYNEQFF	TGTGCCAGCAGCTTAGATGGACTAGCGTACAATGAGCAGTTCTTC
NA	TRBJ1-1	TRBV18	CASSPGLQMNTEAFF	TGTGCCAGCTCCCCAGGGTTACAGATGAACACTGAAGCTTTCTTT
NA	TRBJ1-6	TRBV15	CATSPRISSPLHF	TGTGCCACCAGCCCGCGCATATCTTCACCCCTCCACTTT
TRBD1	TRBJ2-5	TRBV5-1	CASSRRDRGGQETQYF	TGCGCCAGCAGCAGACGGGACAGGGGGGGTCAAGAGACCCAGTACTTC